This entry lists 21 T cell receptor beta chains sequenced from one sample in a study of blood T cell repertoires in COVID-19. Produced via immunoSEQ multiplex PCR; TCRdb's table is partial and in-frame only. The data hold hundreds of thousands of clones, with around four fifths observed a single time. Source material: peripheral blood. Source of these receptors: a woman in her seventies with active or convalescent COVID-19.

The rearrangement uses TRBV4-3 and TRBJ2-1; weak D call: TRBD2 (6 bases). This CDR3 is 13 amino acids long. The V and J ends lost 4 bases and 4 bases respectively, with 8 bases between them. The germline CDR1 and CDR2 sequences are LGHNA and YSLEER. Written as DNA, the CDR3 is TGCGCCAGCAGCCGCCGGGAGTACAATGAGCAGTTCTTC. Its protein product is CASSRREYNEQFF.

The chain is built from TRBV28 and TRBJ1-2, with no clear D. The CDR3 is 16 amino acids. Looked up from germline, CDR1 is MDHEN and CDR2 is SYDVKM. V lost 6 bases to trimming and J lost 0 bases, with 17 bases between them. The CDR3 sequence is CASSGAGAHSNYGYTF. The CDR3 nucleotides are TGTGCCAGCAGCGGTGCGGGAGCCCACTCTAACTATGGCTACACCTTC.

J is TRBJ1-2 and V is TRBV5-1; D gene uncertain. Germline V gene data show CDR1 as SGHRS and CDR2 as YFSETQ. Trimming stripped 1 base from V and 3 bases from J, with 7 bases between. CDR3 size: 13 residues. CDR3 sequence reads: CASSLTADYGYTF. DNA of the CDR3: TGCGCCAGCAGCTTGACAGCCGACTATGGCTACACCTTC.

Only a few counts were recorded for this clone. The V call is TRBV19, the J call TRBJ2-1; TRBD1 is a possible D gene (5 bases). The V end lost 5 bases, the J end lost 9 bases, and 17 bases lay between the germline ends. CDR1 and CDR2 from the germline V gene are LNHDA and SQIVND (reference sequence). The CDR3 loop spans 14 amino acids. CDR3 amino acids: CASSPLGLGSEQFF. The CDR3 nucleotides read TGTGCCAGTAGTCCCCTGGGGCTCGGCAGTGAGCAGTTCTTC.

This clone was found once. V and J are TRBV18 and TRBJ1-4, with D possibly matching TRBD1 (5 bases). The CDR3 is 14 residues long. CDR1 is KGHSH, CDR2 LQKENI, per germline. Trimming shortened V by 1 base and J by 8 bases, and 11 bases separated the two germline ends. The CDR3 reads CASSPRGGEEKLFF. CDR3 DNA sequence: TGTGCCAGCTCACCACGGGGGGGTGAGGAAAAACTGTTTTTT.

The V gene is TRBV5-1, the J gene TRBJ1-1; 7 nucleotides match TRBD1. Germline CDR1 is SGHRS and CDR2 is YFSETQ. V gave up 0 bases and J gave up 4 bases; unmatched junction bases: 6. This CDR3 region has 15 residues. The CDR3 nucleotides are TGCGCCAGCAGCTTGGACAGGGGTTTAAGCACTGAAGCTTTCTTT. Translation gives CASSLDRGLSTEAFF.

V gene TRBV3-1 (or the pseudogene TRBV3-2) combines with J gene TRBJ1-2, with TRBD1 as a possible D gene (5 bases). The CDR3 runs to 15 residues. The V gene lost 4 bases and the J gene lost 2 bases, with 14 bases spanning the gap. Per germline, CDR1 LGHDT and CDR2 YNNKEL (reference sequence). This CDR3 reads CASSLMGRLNYGYTF. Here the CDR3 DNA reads TGTGCCAGCAGCCTGATGGGGCGTCTGAACTATGGCTACACCTTC.

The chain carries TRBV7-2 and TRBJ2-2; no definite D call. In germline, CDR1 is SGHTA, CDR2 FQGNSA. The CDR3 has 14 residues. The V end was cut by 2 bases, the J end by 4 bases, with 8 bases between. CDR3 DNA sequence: TGTGCCAGCAGCTTACTCAGTTTCACCGGGGAGCTGTTTTTT. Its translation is CASSLLSFTGELFF.

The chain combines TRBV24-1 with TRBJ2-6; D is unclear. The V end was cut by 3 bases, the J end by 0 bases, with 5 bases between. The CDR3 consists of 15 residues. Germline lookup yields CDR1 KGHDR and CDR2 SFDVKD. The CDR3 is CATSDPSSGANVLTF. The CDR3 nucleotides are TGTGCCACCAGTGATCCCAGCTCTGGGGCCAACGTCCTGACTTTC.

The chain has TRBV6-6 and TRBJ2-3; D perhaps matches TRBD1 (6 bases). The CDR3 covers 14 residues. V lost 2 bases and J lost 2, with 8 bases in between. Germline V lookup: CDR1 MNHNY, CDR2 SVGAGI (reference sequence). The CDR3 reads CASSYRDNTDTQYF. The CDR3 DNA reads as TGTGCCAGCAGTTACAGGGACAACACAGATACGCAGTATTTT.

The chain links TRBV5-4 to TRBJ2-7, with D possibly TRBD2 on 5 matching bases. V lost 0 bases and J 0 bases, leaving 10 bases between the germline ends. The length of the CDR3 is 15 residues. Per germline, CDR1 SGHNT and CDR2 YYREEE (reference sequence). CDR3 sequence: CASSLAVGASYEQYF. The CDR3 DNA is TGTGCCAGCAGCTTGGCCGTGGGAGCCTCCTACGAGCAGTACTTC.

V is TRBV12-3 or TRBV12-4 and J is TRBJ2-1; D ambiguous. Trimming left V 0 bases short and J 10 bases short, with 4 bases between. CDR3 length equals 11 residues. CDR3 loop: CASSLAYEQFF. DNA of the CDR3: TGTGCCAGCAGTTTAGCCTACGAGCAGTTCTTC.

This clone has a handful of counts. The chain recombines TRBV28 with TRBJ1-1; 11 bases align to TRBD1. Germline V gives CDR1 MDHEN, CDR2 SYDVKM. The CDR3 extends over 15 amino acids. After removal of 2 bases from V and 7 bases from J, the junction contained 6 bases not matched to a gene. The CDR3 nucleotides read TGTGCCAGCAGTTTAGGCGGGACAGGGGGTAATGAAGCTTTCTTT. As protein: CASSLGGTGGNEAFF.

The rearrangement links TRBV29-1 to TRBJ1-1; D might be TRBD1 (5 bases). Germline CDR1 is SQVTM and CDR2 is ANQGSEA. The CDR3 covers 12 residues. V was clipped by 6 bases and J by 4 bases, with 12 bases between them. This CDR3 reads CSVILQGTEAFF. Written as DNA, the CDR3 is TGCAGCGTGATTCTGCAGGGCACTGAAGCTTTCTTT. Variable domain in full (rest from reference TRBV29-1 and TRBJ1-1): SAVISQKPSRDICQRGTSLTIQCQVDSQVTMMFWYRQQPGQSLTLIATANQGSEATYESGFVIDKFPISRPNLTFSTLTVSNMSPEDSSIYLCSVILQGTEAFFGQGTRLTVV.

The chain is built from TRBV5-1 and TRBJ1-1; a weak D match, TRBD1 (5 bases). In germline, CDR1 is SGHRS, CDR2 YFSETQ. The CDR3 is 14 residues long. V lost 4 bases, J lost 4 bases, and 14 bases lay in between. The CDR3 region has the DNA TGCGCCAGCAGCCTTCTGCGGGGGAGCACTGAAGCTTTCTTT. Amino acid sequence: CASSLLRGSTEAFF. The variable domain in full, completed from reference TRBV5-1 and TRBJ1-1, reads KAGVTQTPRYLIKTRGQQVTLSCSPISGHRSVSWYQQTPGQGLQFLFEYFSETQRNKGNFPGRFSGRQFSNSRSEMNVSTLELGDSALYLCASSLLRGSTEAFFGQGTRLTVV.

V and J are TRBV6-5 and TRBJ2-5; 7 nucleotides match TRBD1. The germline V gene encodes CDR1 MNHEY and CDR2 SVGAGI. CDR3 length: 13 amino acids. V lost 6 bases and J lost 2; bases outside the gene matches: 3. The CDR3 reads CASSGQVQETQYF. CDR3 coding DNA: TGTGCCAGCAGCGGACAGGTGCAAGAGACCCAGTACTTC.

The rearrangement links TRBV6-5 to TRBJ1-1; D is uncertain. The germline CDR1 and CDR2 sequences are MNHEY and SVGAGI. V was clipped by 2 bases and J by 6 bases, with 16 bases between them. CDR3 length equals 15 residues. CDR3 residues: CASSYPGSSNAEAFF. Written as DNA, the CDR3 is TGTGCCAGCAGTTACCCCGGGTCCTCCAATGCTGAAGCTTTCTTT.

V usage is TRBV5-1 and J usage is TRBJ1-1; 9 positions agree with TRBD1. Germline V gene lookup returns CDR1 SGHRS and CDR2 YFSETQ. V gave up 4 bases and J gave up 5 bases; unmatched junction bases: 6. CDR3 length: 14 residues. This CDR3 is CASSADRGKTEAFF. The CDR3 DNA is TGCGCCAGCAGCGCGGACAGGGGAAAAACTGAAGCTTTCTTT. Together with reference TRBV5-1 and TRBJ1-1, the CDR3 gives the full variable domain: KAGVTQTPRYLIKTRGQQVTLSCSPISGHRSVSWYQQTPGQGLQFLFEYFSETQRNKGNFPGRFSGRQFSNSRSEMNVSTLELGDSALYLCASSADRGKTEAFFGQGTRLTVV.

CDR3 region: CSASDRTTETQYF. The CDR3 bases are TGCAGCGCCTCGGACAGGACGACGGAGACCCAGTACTTC. The chain links TRBV29-1 to TRBJ2-5; 7 bases map to TRBD1. The CDR3 loop spans 13 amino acids. The germline CDR1 and CDR2 sequences are SQVTM and ANQGSEA. V lost 7 bases, J lost 5 bases, and 10 bases stayed unmatched. Complete variable domain (other parts from reference TRBV29-1 and TRBJ2-5): SAVISQKPSRDICQRGTSLTIQCQVDSQVTMMFWYRQQPGQSLTLIATANQGSEATYESGFVIDKFPISRPNLTFSTLTVSNMSPEDSSIYLCSASDRTTETQYFGPGTRLLVL.

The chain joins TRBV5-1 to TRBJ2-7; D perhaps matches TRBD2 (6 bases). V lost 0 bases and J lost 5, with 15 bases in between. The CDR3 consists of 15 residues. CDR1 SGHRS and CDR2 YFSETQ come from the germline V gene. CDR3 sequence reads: CASSLAGGTQHEQYF. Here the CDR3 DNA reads TGCGCCAGCAGCTTGGCTGGCGGGACCCAGCACGAGCAGTACTTC.

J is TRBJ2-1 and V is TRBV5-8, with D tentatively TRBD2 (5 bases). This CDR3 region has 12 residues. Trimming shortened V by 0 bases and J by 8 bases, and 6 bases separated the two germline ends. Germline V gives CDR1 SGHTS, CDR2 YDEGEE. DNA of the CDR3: TGTGCCAGCAGCTTGGAGGACTATGAGCAGTTCTTC. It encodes CASSLEDYEQFF.